The 20 T cell receptor beta chains reported below all come from one sample, sequenced in a study of blood T cell repertoires in COVID-19. The protocol was immunoSEQ multiplex PCR, while the TCRdb copy is restricted to in-frame clones and leaves out a portion. Of a few hundred thousand clones listed, roughly 87% are singletons. The source material was PBMCs or T cells enriched from blood (not recorded which). These TCRs come from a woman aged 45-60 years who had recovered from COVID-19.

The chain employs TRBV30 and TRBJ1-5; TRBD1 matches at 8 bases. CDR1 is GTSNPN and CDR2 is SVGIG in the germline V gene (reference sequence). Trimming at V came to 5 bases and at J to 5 bases, leaving 5 bases not matched to a gene. The CDR3 covers 13 residues. The CDR3 nucleotides are TGTGCCTGGGGGGGACAGGCCTATCAGCCCCAGCATTTT. This sequence encodes CAWGGQAYQPQHF.

The chain recombines TRBV15 with TRBJ2-2; TRBD1 aligns across 8 bases. The CDR3 has 16 residues. Germline lookup yields CDR1 LNHNV and CDR2 YYDKDF (reference sequence). The trim removed 5 bases at V and 8 bases at J, leaving 13 bases unmatched. In nucleotides, the CDR3 is TGTGCCACCAGCGGACTCGACAGGGGTGGTTTTGGGGAGCTGTTTTTT. Translation gives CATSGLDRGGFGELFF.

The chain couples TRBV2 to TRBJ2-1; 9 nucleotides line up with TRBD2. Losses at the gene ends were 5 bases for V and 5 bases for J; bases not matched to a gene: 4. The germline V gene has CDR1 SNHLY and CDR2 FYNNEI. This CDR3 has 14 residues. For the CDR3, the DNA is TGTGCCAGCAGTCTAGCGGGGTTGAACAATGAGCAGTTCTTC. It is translated as CASSLAGLNNEQFF.

The chain combines TRBV18 with TRBJ2-1, with 7 bases identical to TRBD2. Losses at the gene ends were 2 bases for V and 7 bases for J; bases not matched to a gene: 2. This CDR3 is 13 amino acids long. The germline CDR1 and CDR2 sequences are KGHSH and LQKENI. As DNA, the CDR3 is TGTGCCAGCTCACCAGGACTAGTAAATGAGCAGTTCTTC. This encodes CASSPGLVNEQFF.

The CDR3 is CASIGGANGELFF. The CDR3 coding sequence is TGTGCCAGTATTGGGGGGGCCAACGGGGAGCTGTTTTTT. The chain combines TRBV19 with TRBJ2-2, with D tentatively TRBD2 (7 bases). Trimming pared 7 bases from V and 7 bases from J, leaving 13 bases between. In germline, CDR1 is LNHDA, CDR2 SQIVND (reference sequence). The CDR3 is 13 amino acids.

This rearrangement joins TRBV11-2 to TRBJ1-1; possibly TRBD1 for D (6 bases). CDR1 and CDR2 from the germline V gene are SGHAT and FQNNGV. The CDR3 covers 13 residues. Trimming removed 3 bases at V and 7 bases at J, with 12 bases between. CDR3 amino acids: CASSLGGRVEAFF. The CDR3 DNA follows: TGTGCCAGCAGCTTGGGGGGGCGGGTTGAAGCTTTCTTT.

This clone was recorded only once. The rearrangement links TRBV19 to TRBJ1-5; the D gene is possibly TRBD1 (6 bases). The CDR3 runs 16 residues. V was shortened by 1 base and J by 3 bases, with 13 bases between the two germline ends. Looked up from germline, CDR1 is LNHDA and CDR2 is SQIVND (reference sequence). The CDR3 sequence: CASSIGPRGANQPQHF. The CDR3 DNA follows: TGTGCCAGTAGTATAGGCCCGCGGGGGGCCAATCAGCCCCAGCATTTT.

The chain has TRBV19 and TRBJ1-2; 10 nucleotides line up with TRBD1. J was trimmed by 13 bases and V by 6 bases; bases with no gene match: 17. CDR3 size: 15 residues. CDR1 is LNHDA, CDR2 SQIVND, per germline (reference sequence). DNA of the CDR3: TGTGCCAGTAGCAAACGCACGGGACAGGGGTTTGGATCCACCTTC. Translating it yields CASSKRTGQGFGSTF. Variable domain in full (rest from reference TRBV19 and TRBJ1-2): DGGITQSPKYLFRKEGQNVTLSCEQNLNHDAMYWYRQDPGQGLRLIYYSQIVNDFQKGDIAEGYSVSREKKESFPLTVTSAQKNPTAFYLCASSKRTGQGFGSTFGSGTRLTVV.

The chain uses TRBV4-1 and TRBJ2-2, with 9 bases matching TRBD2. The J segment lost 0 bases and the V segment lost 4 bases, leaving 9 bases of the junction unmatched. The V gene's germline CDR1 is MGHRA and CDR2 YSYEKL. This CDR3 spans 18 amino acids. The CDR3 is CASSLPGLANTNTGELFF. The CDR3 nucleotides are TGCGCCAGCAGCCTACCGGGACTAGCCAATACGAACACCGGGGAGCTGTTTTTT.

The chain is built from TRBV9 and TRBJ1-2; TRBD1 aligns across 8 bases. V trimming: 0 bases; J trimming: 6 bases; junction bases outside the gene matches: 1. This CDR3 contains 13 residues. Germline V gene data show CDR1 as SGDLS and CDR2 as YYNGEE. In DNA, the CDR3 is TGTGCCAGCAGCGTAGCACAGGGGGATGGCTACACCTTC. Encoded protein: CASSVAQGDGYTF.

V and J are TRBV14 and TRBJ2-1; D remains ambiguous. The CDR3 covers 11 residues. Germline assignment: CDR1 SGHDN and CDR2 FVKESK. Between the trimmed V and J ends, which lost 0 bases and 13 bases, there was a span of 7 bases. The CDR3 region is CASSQDVSQFF. CDR3 nucleotides: TGTGCCAGCAGCCAAGATGTCAGTCAGTTCTTC.

J is TRBJ2-3 and V is TRBV5-5; 8 bases agree with TRBD2. The CDR3 length is 16 residues. V was pared by 6 bases and J by 0 bases, with 9 bases of the junction left unmatched. The germline gives CDR1 SGHKS, CDR2 YYEKEE (reference sequence). The CDR3 reads CASTRGAGGSTDTQYF. Written as DNA, the CDR3 is TGTGCCAGCACCCGAGGGGCGGGAGGAAGCACAGATACGCAGTATTTT.

CDR3 sequence (DNA): TGTGCCAGTAGTCCGGGACAGGGTTCGACTAACTATGGCTACACCTTC. Its translation is CASSPGQGSTNYGYTF. The rearrangement joins TRBV19 to TRBJ1-2, with 9 bases aligning to TRBD1. This CDR3 is built from 16 residues. Trimming removed 5 bases from V and 0 bases from J; junction bases left unmatched: 7. CDR1 and CDR2 (germline): LNHDA, SQIVND (reference sequence). The variable domain in full, with the rest retrieved from reference TRBV19 and TRBJ1-2, is DGGITQSPKYLFRKEGQNVTLSCEQNLNHDAMYWYRQDPGQGLRLIYYSQIVNDFQKGDIAEGYSVSREKKESFPLTVTSAQKNPTAFYLCASSPGQGSTNYGYTFGSGTRLTVV.

This clone came up a few times. The rearrangement joins TRBV5-1 to TRBJ2-1, with TRBD2 matching 11 bases. This CDR3 is 16 amino acids long. CDR1 is SGHRS, CDR2 YFSETQ, per germline. The junction had 10 bases not matched to a gene; V was cut back by 4 bases and J by 7 bases. The CDR3 nucleotides read TGCGCCAGCAGCCTACTGACTAGCGGGAAAACAAATGAGCAGTTCTTC. It specifies CASSLLTSGKTNEQFF.

The chain has TRBV12-5 and TRBJ2-5, with D possibly matching TRBD1 (6 bases). This CDR3 is 14 amino acids long. The germline V gene has CDR1 LGHNT and CDR2 FRNRAP. Trimming pared 1 base from V and 2 bases from J, leaving 8 bases between. The CDR3 DNA reads as TGTGCTAGTGGTTTGGCCGGACAGCAAGAGACCCAGTACTTC. Its translation is CASGLAGQQETQYF.

This rearrangement joins TRBV11-2 to TRBJ1-6; 9 bases match TRBD1. Trimming cost V 5 bases and J 9 bases; bases outside gene matches: 5. The CDR3 runs 14 residues. CDR1 and CDR2 (germline): SGHAT, FQNNGV. As DNA, the CDR3 is TGTGCCAGCAGCCTAGGGACAGGGTCTTCACCCCTCCACTTT. It is translated as CASSLGTGSSPLHF.

V usage is TRBV5-4 and J usage is TRBJ1-1, with no clear D. Germline V gene sequence: CDR1 SGHNT, CDR2 YYREEE (reference sequence). V lost 4 bases, J lost 4 bases, and 11 bases lay in between. This CDR3 has 13 amino acids. CDR3 nucleotide sequence: TGTGCCAGCAGCGAGACACGATTCACTGAAGCTTTCTTT. Amino acid sequence: CASSETRFTEAFF.

This clone was found once. The rearrangement links TRBV3-1 (or the pseudogene TRBV3-2) to TRBJ2-7; a possible D gene is TRBD1 (7 bases). V lost 1 base and J lost 3, with 16 bases in between. Germline V gene lookup returns CDR1 LGHDT and CDR2 YNNKEL (reference sequence). This CDR3 region has 16 residues. CDR3 in DNA: TGTGCCAGCAGCCAAGGCGGGACAGAGGCCTTCTACGAGCAGTACTTC. This translates into CASSQGGTEAFYEQYF.

The chain links TRBV11-2 to TRBJ1-2; weak D call: TRBD1 (6 bases). This CDR3 has 14 amino acids. V was shortened by 1 base and J by 4 bases, with 10 bases between the two germline ends. CDR1 is SGHAT and CDR2 is FQNNGV in the germline V gene. CDR3 loop: CASSLAQGFYGYTF. For the CDR3, the DNA is TGTGCCAGCAGCTTAGCTCAGGGGTTCTATGGCTACACCTTC.

The rearrangement links TRBV19 to TRBJ1-2, with D possibly matching TRBD1 (6 bases). This CDR3 spans 12 amino acids. V shed 5 bases and J shed 9 bases, with 13 bases lying between them. Per the germline V gene, CDR1 is LNHDA and CDR2 is SQIVND (reference sequence). CDR3 sequence: CASSLDRSSYTF. The DNA for the CDR3 is TGTGCCAGTAGTCTGGACAGAAGTAGCTACACCTTC.